This T cell receptor beta chain was observed in a study of neurological immune-mediated disorders. With 5 bases clipped from V and 4 bases from J, the junction kept 9 bases outside the gene matches. This CDR3 is 16 amino acids long. From germline, CDR1 is SGHVS and CDR2 FQNEAQ. This clonotype was recorded at least ten times. TCRdb called the 5' RACE reads again in MiXCR, with one record for every CDR3 protein. Altogether approximately 45,000 distinct CDR3 sequences are present, approximately 12% being singletons, with the ten largest covering over 9.5%. The time point is: longitudinal time-point 3. The source material was PBMCs. This receptor was identified in a man aged 25 to 40 in good health. The J gene is TRBJ2-1, the V gene TRBV7-8; 9 positions match TRBD1. For the CDR3, the DNA is TGTGCCAGCAGCCAGGGACAGGGCCCCCCGTACAATGAGCAGTTCTTC. Protein product: CASSQGQGPPYNEQFF.